The 8 T cell receptor beta chains below were found in one sample sequenced in a study of cytomegalovirus exposure and HLA in healthy donors. Profiling relied on immunoSEQ multiplex PCR, and the TCRdb table lists in-frame clones only, not all of them. In the table there are 150,000 to 200,000 clones, about 85% of which are singletons. The source material was PBMCs. Every receptor here comes from a man younger than 35 in good health and CMV-seropositive.

Concerning this clone: This CDR3 is also generated by other DNA sequences in the sample. The rearrangement uses TRBV6-5 and TRBJ2-1; tentative D call: TRBD2 (6 bases). The CDR3 runs 15 residues. V dropped 2 bases and J dropped 0 bases, with 8 bases sitting between them. The germline CDR1 and CDR2 sequences are MNHEY and SVGAGI. This CDR3 reads CASSYGGSSYNEQFF. CDR3 sequence (DNA): TGTGCCAGCAGTTACGGGGGGAGCTCCTACAATGAGCAGTTCTTC.

The chain has TRBV4-1 and TRBJ2-2, with 9 bases identical to TRBD1. V dropped 6 bases and J dropped 5; count of bases not matched to a gene: 4. The CDR3 extends over 14 amino acids. Germline-derived CDR1 and CDR2 are MGHRA and YSYEKL. CDR3 nucleotides: TGCGCCAGCAGGCGGGACAGGGAAACCGGGGAGCTGTTTTTT. It specifies CASRRDRETGELFF.

V usage is TRBV2 and J usage is TRBJ1-2; D perhaps matches TRBD1 (6 bases). The V gene lost 11 bases and the J gene lost 0 bases, with 10 bases spanning the gap. The CDR3 contains 12 residues. The germline V gene encodes CDR1 SNHLY and CDR2 FYNNEI. CDR3 in DNA: TGTGCCGGGACAAACGCTAACTATGGCTACACCTTC. Translation gives CAGTNANYGYTF.

The chain recombines TRBV7-3 with TRBJ1-4; 7 bases agree with TRBD1. The CDR3 is 17 residues long. With 5 bases clipped from V and 4 bases from J, the junction kept 13 bases outside the gene matches. Germline-derived CDR1 and CDR2 are SGHTA and FQGTGA. CDR3 loop: CASSVGTVGPGNEKLFF. The CDR3 DNA reads TGTGCCAGCAGCGTGGGGACAGTCGGACCGGGTAATGAAAAACTGTTTTTT.

The count of this clone is one. The J gene is TRBJ2-7, the V gene TRBV28; 8 bases are shared with TRBD1. The trim removed 7 bases at V and 1 base at J, leaving 6 bases unmatched. Per germline, CDR1 MDHEN and CDR2 SYDVKM. This CDR3 spans 14 amino acids. The CDR3 sequence: CASKVTGASYEQYF. The DNA of the CDR3 is TGTGCCAGCAAGGTGACAGGGGCGTCCTACGAGCAGTACTTC.

The V and J genes are TRBV28 and TRBJ2-2, with 9 bases identical to TRBD2. The V gene's germline CDR1 is MDHEN and CDR2 SYDVKM. This CDR3 is built from 17 residues. V gave up 6 bases and J gave up 5 bases; unmatched junction bases: 13. The CDR3 is CASSSAGLSGRTGELFF. DNA of the CDR3: TGTGCCAGCAGCTCCGCGGGGTTGAGCGGGAGGACCGGGGAGCTGTTTTTT.

The chain combines TRBV30 with TRBJ1-5; TRBD1 is a possible D gene (5 bases). Trimming took off 3 bases at V and 2 bases at J, with 11 bases between the two ends. The CDR3 is 14 amino acids. The V gene's germline CDR1 is GTSNPN and CDR2 SVGIG (reference sequence). CDR3 loop: CAWRQGTGNQPQHF. The CDR3 DNA is TGTGCCTGGAGGCAGGGTACCGGCAATCAGCCCCAGCATTTT.

This clone was seen more than once but under ten times. The chain couples TRBV2 to TRBJ1-2, with 9 positions matching TRBD1. This CDR3 is built from 14 residues. CDR1 and CDR2 from the germline V gene are SNHLY and FYNNEI. The V segment lost 4 bases and the J segment 3 bases; nucleotides outside the gene matches: 3. CDR3 in DNA: TGTGCCAGCAGTGGAACAGGGGGCTACTATGGCTACACCTTC. Translating gives CASSGTGGYYGYTF.